Presented here are 8 T cell receptor beta chains from one specimen sequenced in a study of shared clonotypes between healthy human individuals. The protocol was immunoSEQ multiplex PCR, while the TCRdb copy is restricted to in-frame clones and leaves out a portion. In the table there are more than 450,000 clones, approximately 79% of which are singletons. Sequenced material: PBMCs. All receptors derive from a woman in her thirties or forties in good health. Some clones in this sample may be carry-over from other donors' samples.

A note on this clone: Other DNA sequences of this sample code for an identical CDR3. The chain links TRBV30 to TRBJ2-2; unclear D gene. CDR1 is GTSNPN, CDR2 SVGIG, per germline (reference sequence). The CDR3 covers 13 residues. The V end lost 0 bases, the J end lost 1 base, and 3 bases lay between the germline ends. CDR3 residues: CAWSVQNTGELFF. CDR3 DNA sequence: TGTGCCTGGAGTGTACAGAACACCGGGGAGCTGTTTTTT.

This chain joins TRBV19 and TRBJ2-7; TRBD1 agrees at 8 bases. Germline CDR1 LNHDA, CDR2 SQIVND (reference sequence). Trimming at V came to 4 bases and at J to 5 bases, leaving 4 bases not matched to a gene. CDR3 length: 13 residues. CDR3 region: CASSTDRENEQYF. The DNA for the CDR3 is TGTGCCAGTAGTACGGACAGGGAGAACGAGCAGTACTTC.

The CDR3 region has the DNA TGTGCCAGCAGCACCGATTCCTCTGGGGCCAACGTCCTGACTTTC. Translation: CASSTDSSGANVLTF. This chain connects TRBV6-1 to TRBJ2-6; no definite D call. This CDR3 is built from 15 residues. Trimming stripped 6 bases from V and 0 bases from J, with 9 bases between. Looked up from germline, CDR1 is MNHNS and CDR2 is SASEGT.

V usage is TRBV9 and J usage is TRBJ2-1; TRBD2 might be the D (5 bases). Germline V gene sequence: CDR1 SGDLS, CDR2 YYNGEE. The CDR3 runs to 15 residues. V gave up 0 bases and J gave up 3 bases, with 10 bases separating them. The DNA for the CDR3 is TGTGCCAGCAGCGTAGGTGGGAGCCTCTACAATGAGCAGTTCTTC. This codes for CASSVGGSLYNEQFF.

The rearrangement links TRBV5-4 to TRBJ2-7, with TRBD1 as a possible D gene (5 bases). Trimming removed 4 bases at V and 3 bases at J, with 8 bases between. The CDR3 spans 12 residues. Germline-derived CDR1 and CDR2 are SGHNT and YYREEE (reference sequence). The CDR3 spells CASSVDSYEQYF. CDR3 sequence (DNA): TGTGCCAGCAGCGTTGACAGCTACGAGCAGTACTTC. The complete variable domain, with remaining parts taken from reference TRBV5-4 and TRBJ2-7, reads ETGVTQSPTHLIKTRGQQVTLRCSSQSGHNTVSWYQQALGQGPQFIFQYYREEENGRGNFPPRFSGLQFPNYSSELNVNALELDDSALYLCASSVDSYEQYFGPGTRLTVT.

The chain couples TRBV29-1 to TRBJ2-3, with D perhaps matching TRBD2 (6 bases). The CDR3 is 15 residues long. V lost 3 bases and J 0 bases, leaving 13 bases between the germline ends. The germline gives CDR1 SQVTM, CDR2 ANQGSEA. The CDR3 region is CSVDGGRTSTDTQYF. DNA for the CDR3: TGCAGCGTTGATGGTGGGAGGACTAGCACAGATACGCAGTATTTT.

This clone showed up just a few times. The V and J genes are TRBV30 and TRBJ2-7, with 7 bases aligning to TRBD1. CDR3 size: 12 residues. Trimming took 5 bases from V and 4 from J; bases not matched to a gene: 5. Germline V CDR1 and CDR2: GTSNPN, SVGIG (reference sequence). The CDR3 is CAWGQAIYEQYF. The CDR3 DNA is TGTGCCTGGGGACAGGCGATTTACGAGCAGTACTTC.

The count of this clone is one. The V and J genes are TRBV7-7 and TRBJ2-7; possible D gene TRBD1, 7 bases. V lost 3 bases, J lost 3 bases, and 15 bases lay in between. The CDR3 contains 15 residues. Germline V CDR1 and CDR2: SSHAT, FNYEAQ (reference sequence). The CDR3 spells CASSFGAGQSYEQYF. The DNA for the CDR3 is TGTGCCAGCAGCTTTGGGGCGGGACAGAGCTACGAGCAGTACTTC.